This T cell receptor (beta chain) was captured by sequencing in a study of T cells after yellow fever vaccination. The study, taken as a whole, reports: Peaking faster, on day 5 versus 15, the secondary response was nonetheless weaker.

The germline V and J ends were trimmed by 0 bases and 2 bases, with 14 bases remaining between them. Germline CDR1 is LGHNA and CDR2 is YSLEER. CDR3 length equals 17 residues. This clonotype was counted between two and nine times. Its specificity is not known. The study made its TCR cDNA through 5'RACE template switching. That step introduced a universal primer site along with UMIs. TCRdb fed the 5' RACE reads into MiXCR, producing one record per CDR3 protein. The sample yields just under 600,000 distinct CDR3 sequences, around an eighth seen once. The starting material was PBMCs, obtained on the day of the yellow fever booster vaccination. J is TRBJ2-1 and V is TRBV4-3, with D possibly TRBD1 on 6 matching bases. The receptor's source is a man between 25 and 39 years old who received the YFV17D yellow fever vaccine. CDR3 sequence (DNA): TGCGCCAGCAGCCAAGATGGGGGCGCGATAACCTACAATGAGCAGTTCTTC. Protein sequence: CASSQDGGAITYNEQFF.